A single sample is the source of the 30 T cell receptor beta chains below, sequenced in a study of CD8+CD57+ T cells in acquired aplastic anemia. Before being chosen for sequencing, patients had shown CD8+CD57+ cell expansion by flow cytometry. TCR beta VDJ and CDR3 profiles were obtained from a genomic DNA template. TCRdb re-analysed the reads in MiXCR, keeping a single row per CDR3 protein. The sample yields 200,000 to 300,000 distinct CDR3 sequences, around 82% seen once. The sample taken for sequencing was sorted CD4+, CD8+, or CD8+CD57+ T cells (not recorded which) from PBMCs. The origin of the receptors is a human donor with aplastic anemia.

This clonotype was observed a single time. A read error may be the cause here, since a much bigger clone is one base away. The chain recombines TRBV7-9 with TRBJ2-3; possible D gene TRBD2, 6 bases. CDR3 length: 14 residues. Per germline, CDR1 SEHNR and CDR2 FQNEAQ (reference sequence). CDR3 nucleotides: TGTGCCAGCAGCTTTGAAAGAAGCGCGGGGAGCGATGATTTT. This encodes CASSFERSAGSDDF. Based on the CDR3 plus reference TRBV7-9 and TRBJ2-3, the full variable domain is DTGVSQNPRHKITKRGQNVTFRCDPISEHNRLYWYRQTLGQGPEFLTYFQNEAQLEKSRLLSDRFSAERPKGSFSTLEIQRTEQGDSAMYLCASSFERSAGSDDFGPGTRLTVL.

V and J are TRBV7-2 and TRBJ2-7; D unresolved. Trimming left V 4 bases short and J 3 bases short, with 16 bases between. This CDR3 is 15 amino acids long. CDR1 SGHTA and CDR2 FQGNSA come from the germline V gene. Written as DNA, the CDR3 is TGTGCCAGCAGCTGGGTAGAGGCCCTACTCTACGAGCAGTACTTC. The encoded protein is CASSWVEALLYEQYF.

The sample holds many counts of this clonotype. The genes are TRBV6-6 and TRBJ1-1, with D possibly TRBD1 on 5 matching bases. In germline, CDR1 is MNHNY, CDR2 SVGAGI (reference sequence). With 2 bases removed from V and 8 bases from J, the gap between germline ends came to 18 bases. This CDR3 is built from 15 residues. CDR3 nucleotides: TGTGCCAGCAGTTACGGGACTCCCAGATTAGCAGAAGCTTTCTTT. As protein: CASSYGTPRLAEAFF.

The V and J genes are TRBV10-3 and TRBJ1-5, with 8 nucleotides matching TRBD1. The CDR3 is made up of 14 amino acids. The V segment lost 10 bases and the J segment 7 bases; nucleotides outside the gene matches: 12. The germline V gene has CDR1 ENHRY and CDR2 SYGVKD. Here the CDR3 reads CASSPDRGRQPQHF. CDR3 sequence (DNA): TGTGCCAGCAGCCCCGACAGGGGTCGGCAGCCCCAGCATTTT.

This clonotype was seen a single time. The CDR3 sequence: CASSRGGGSYEQYV. CDR3 nucleotide sequence: TGTGCCAGCAGCAGGGGTGGAGGTTCCTACGAGCAGTACGTC. J is TRBJ2-7 and V is TRBV9, with D perhaps TRBD1 or TRBD2 (5 bases each). The CDR3 sequence is 14 residues long. Germline-derived CDR1 and CDR2 are SGDLS and YYNGEE. V gave up 4 bases and J gave up 1 base, with 12 bases separating them.

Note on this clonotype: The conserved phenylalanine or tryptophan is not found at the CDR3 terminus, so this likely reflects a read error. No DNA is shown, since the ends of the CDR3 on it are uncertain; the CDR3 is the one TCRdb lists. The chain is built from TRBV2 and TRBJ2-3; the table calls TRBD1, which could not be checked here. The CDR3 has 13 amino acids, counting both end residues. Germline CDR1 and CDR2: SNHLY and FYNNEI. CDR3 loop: CASGDGGVDTQNV.

The CDR3 nucleotides read TGCAGTGCTAGTACATCGACAGGGAAGTACGAGCAGTACTTC. Its translation: CSASTSTGKYEQYF. This rearrangement joins TRBV20-1 to TRBJ2-7; 7 bases fit TRBD1. The CDR3 is 14 residues long. Germline V lookup: CDR1 DFQATT, CDR2 SNEGSKA (reference sequence). Germline trimming cut 3 bases from V and 4 bases from J; bases unmatched to any gene: 9.

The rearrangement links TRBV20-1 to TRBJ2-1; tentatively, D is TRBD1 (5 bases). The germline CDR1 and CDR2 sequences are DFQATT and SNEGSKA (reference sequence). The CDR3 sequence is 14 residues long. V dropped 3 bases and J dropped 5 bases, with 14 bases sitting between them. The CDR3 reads CSASGQGWDNEQFF. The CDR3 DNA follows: TGCAGTGCTAGTGGTCAGGGATGGGACAATGAGCAGTTCTTC.

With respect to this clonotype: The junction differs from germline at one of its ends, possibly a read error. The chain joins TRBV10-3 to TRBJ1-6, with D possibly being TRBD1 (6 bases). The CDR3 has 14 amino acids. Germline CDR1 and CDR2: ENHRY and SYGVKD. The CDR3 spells CAITEGVIGSPLYF. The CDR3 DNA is TGTGCCATCACCGAGGGGGTAATTGGTTCACCCCTCTACTTT.

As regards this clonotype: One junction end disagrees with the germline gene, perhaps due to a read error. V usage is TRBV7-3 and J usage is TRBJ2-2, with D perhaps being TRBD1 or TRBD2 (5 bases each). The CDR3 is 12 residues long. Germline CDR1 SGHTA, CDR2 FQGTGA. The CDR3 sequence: CASSLVPGDLVF. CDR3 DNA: TGTGCCAGCAGCTTAGTACCCGGGGACCTCGTTTTT.

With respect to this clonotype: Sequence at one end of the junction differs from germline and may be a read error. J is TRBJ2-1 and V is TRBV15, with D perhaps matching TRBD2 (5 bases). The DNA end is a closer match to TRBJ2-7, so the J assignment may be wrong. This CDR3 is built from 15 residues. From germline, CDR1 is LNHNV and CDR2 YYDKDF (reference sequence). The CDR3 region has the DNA TGTGCCAGCAGCATAGATGGCGGAGGTGCCTACGAGCAGTACTTC. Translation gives CASSIDGGGAYEQYF.

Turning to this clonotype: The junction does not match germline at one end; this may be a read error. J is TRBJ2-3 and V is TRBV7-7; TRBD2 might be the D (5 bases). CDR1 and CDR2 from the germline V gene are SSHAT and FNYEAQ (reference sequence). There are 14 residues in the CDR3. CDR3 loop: CASSLSARTEQFFF. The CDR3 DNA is TGTGCTAGCAGCTTATCGGCGAGGACTGAGCAGTTCTTTTTT.

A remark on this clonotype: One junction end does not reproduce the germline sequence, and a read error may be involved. Here the CDR3 reads CASSKGPATPDMQYF. The CDR3 region has the DNA TGTGCCAGCAGTAAAGGGCCAGCGACACCAGATATGCAGTATTTT. The V and J genes are TRBV9 and TRBJ2-3; D is undetermined. The CDR3 loop spans 15 amino acids. Germline V gene lookup returns CDR1 SGDLS and CDR2 YYNGEE.

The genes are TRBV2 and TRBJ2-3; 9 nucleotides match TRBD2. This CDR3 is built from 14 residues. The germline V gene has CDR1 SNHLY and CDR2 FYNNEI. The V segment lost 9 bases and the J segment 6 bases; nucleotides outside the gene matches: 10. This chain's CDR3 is CASRKAGGPDTQYF. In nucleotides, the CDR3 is TGTGCCAGTAGAAAAGCGGGAGGTCCCGATACGCAGTATTTT.

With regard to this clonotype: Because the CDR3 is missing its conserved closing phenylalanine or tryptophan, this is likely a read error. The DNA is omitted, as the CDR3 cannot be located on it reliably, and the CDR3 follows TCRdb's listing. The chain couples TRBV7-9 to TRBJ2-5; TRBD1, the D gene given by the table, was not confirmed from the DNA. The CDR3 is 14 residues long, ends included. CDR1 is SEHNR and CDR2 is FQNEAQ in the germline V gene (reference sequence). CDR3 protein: CASSRTGKQQFFGP.

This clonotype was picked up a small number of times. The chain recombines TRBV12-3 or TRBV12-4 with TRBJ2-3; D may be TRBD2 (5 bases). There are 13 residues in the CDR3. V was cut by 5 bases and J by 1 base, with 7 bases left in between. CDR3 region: CASSTGGTDTQYF. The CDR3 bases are TGTGCCAGCAGTACCGGGGGCACAGATACGCAGTATTTT.

The CDR3 sequence: CASREGTSGSGEQFF. DNA of the CDR3: TGTGCCAGCCGTGAAGGGACTAGCGGGAGTGGTGAGCAGTTCTTC. This rearrangement joins TRBV6-5 to TRBJ2-1; 14 positions match TRBD2. There are 15 residues in the CDR3. J lost 9 bases, V lost 8 bases, and 9 bases had no gene match. From germline, CDR1 is MNHEY and CDR2 SVGAGI.

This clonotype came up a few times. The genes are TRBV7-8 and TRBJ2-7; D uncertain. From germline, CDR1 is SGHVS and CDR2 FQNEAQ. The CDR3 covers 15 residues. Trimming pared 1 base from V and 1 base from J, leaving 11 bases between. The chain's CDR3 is CASSLVTALSYEQYV. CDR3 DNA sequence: TGTGCCAGCAGCTTAGTTACAGCCCTTTCCTACGAGCAGTACGTC.

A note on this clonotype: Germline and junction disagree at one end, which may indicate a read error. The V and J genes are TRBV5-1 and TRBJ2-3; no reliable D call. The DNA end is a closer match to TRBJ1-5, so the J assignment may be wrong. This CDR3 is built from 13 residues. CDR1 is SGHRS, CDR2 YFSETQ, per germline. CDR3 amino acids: CASGFVAYNEQHF. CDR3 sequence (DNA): TGCGCCAGCGGCTTTGTCGCCTACAATGAGCAGCATTTT.

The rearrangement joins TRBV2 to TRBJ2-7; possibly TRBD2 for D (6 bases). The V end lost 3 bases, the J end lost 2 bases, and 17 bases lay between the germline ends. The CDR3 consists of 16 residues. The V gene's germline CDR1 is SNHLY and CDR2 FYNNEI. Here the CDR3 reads CASSDGGREVAYEQYV. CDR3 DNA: TGTGCCAGCAGTGATGGTGGGCGGGAAGTCGCCTACGAGCAGTACGTC.

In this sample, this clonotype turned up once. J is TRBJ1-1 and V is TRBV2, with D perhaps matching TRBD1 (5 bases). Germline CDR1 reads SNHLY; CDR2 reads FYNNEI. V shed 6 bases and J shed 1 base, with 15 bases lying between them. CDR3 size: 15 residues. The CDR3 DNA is TGTGCCAGCAGCTTGGGGGTCTCAGGGAACACTGAAGCTTTCTTT. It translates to CASSLGVSGNTEAFF.

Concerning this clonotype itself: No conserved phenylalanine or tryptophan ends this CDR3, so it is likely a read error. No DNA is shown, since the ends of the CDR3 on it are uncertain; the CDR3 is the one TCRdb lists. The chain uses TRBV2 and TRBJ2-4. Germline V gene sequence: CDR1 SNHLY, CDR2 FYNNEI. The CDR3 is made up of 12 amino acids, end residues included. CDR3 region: CASGGAGFISPL.

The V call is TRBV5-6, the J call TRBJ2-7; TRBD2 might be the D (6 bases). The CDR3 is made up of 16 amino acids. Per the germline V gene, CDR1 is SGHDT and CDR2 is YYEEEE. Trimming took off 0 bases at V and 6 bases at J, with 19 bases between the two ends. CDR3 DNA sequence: TGTGCCAGCAGCTTGGCGAGGGAGGCGAACCTGGCCGAGCAGTACGTC. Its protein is CASSLAREANLAEQYV.

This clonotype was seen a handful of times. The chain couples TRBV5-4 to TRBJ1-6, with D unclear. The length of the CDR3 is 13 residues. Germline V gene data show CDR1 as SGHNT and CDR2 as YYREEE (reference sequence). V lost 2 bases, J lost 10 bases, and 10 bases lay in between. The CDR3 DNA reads TGTGCCAGCAGCTTTACTAGCGGGTCACCCCTCCACTTT. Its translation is CASSFTSGSPLHF.

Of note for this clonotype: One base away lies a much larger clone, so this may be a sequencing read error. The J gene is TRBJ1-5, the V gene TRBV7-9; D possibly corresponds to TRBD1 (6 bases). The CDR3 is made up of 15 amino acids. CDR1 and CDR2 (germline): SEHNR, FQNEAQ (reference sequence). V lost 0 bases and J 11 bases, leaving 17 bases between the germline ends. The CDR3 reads CASSLARGTKETQHF. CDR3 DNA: TGTGCCAGCAGCTTAGCCCGCGGGACAAAAGAGACCCAGCATTTT.

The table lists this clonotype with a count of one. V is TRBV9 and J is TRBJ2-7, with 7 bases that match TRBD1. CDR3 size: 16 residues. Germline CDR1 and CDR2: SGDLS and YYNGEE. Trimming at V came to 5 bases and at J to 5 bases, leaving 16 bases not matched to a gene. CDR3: CASRTDGQANLDEQYV. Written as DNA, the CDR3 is TGTGCCAGCAGGACTGACGGACAGGCGAACCTGGACGAGCAGTACGTC.

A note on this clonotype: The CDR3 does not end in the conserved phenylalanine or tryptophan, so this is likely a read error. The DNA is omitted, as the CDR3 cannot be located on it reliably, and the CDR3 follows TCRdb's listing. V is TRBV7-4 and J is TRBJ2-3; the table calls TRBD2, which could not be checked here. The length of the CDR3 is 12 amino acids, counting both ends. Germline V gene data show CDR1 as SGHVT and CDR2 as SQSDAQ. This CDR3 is CASSVGGGNGDY.

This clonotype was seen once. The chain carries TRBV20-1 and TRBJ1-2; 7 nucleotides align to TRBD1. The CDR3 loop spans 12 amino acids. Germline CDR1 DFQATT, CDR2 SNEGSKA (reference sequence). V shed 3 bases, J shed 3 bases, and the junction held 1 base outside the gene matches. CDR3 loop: CSASDRDYGYTF. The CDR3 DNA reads TGCAGTGCTAGTGACAGGGACTATGGCTACACCTTC.

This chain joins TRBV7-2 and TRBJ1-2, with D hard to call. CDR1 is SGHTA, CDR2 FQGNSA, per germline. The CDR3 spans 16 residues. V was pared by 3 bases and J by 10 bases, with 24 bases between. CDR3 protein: CASSFDPDGIALSYTF. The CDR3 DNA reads TGTGCCAGCAGCTTTGATCCAGACGGGATCGCCCTTTCCTACACCTTC.

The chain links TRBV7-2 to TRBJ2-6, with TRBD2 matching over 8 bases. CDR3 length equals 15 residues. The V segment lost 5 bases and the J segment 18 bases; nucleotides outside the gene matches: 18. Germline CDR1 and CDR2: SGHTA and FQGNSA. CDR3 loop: CASSQEGTRGYNETF. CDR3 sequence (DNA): TGTGCCAGCAGCCAAGAGGGGACTAGGGGCTACAATGAGACTTTC. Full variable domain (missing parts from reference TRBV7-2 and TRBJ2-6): GAGVSQSPSNKVTEKGKDVELRCDPISGHTALYWYRQSLGQGLEFLIYFQGNSAPDKSGLPSDRFSAERTGGSVSTLTIQRTQQEDSAVYLCASSQEGTRGYNETFGAGSRLTVL.